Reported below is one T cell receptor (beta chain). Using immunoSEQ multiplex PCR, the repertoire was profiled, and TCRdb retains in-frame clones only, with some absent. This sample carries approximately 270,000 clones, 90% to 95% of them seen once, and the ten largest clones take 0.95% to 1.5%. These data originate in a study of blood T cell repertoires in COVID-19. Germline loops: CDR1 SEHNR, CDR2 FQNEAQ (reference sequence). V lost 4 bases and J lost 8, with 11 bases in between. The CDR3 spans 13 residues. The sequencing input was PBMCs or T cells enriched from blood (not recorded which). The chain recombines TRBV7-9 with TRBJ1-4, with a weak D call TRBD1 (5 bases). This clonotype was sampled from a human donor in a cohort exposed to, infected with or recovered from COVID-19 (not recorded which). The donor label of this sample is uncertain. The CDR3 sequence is CASSSVRGEKLFF. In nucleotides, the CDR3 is TGTGCCAGCAGCTCCGTGCGGGGGGAAAAACTGTTTTTT.